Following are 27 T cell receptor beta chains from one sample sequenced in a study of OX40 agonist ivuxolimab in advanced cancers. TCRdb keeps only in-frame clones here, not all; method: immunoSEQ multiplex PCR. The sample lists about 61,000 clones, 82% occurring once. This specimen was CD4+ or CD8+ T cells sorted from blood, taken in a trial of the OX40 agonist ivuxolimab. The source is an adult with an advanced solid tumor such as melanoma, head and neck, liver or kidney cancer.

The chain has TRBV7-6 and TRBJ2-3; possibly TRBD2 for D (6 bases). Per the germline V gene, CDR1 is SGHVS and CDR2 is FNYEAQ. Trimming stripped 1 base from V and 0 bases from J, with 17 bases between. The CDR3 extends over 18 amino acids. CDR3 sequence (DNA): TGTGCCAGCAGCTTAGAAGCGGGCGGCGGGGTGAGCACAGATACGCAGTATTTT. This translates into CASSLEAGGGVSTDTQYF.

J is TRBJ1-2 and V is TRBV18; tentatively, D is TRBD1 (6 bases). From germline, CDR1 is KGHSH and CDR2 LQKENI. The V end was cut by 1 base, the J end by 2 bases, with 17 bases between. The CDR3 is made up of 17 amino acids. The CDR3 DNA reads TGTGCCAGCTCACCACGTTCCCAGGGGCCCTCAAACTATGGCTACACCTTC. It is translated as CASSPRSQGPSNYGYTF.

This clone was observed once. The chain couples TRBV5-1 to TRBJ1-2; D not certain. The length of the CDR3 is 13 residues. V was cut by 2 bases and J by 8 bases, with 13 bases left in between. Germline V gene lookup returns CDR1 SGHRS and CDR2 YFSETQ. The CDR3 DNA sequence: TGCGCCAGCAGCTTAAGGTCCGGGGAGGGCTACACCTTC. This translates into CASSLRSGEGYTF.

This chain's CDR3 is CASSPPARVTEAFF. CDR3 DNA: TGTGCCAGCTCACCACCGGCCAGGGTCACTGAAGCTTTCTTT. The J gene is TRBJ1-1, the V gene TRBV18; TRBD1 might be the D (5 bases). CDR3 size: 14 residues. The V and J ends lost 0 bases and 4 bases respectively, with 9 bases between them. CDR1 and CDR2 (germline): KGHSH, LQKENI.

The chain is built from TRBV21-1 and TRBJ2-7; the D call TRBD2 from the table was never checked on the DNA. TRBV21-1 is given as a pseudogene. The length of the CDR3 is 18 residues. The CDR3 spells CASSKNSGESEFPYEQYF. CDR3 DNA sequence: TGTGCCAGCAGCAAAAACTCGGGAGAGTCAGAGTTTCCCTACGAGCAGTACTTC.

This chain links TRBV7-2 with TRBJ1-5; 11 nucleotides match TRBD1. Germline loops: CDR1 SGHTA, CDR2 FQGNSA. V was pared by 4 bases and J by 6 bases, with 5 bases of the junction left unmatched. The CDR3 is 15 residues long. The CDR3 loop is CASSSGTGGVQPQHF. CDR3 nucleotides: TGTGCCAGCAGCTCCGGGACAGGGGGGGTTCAGCCCCAGCATTTT.

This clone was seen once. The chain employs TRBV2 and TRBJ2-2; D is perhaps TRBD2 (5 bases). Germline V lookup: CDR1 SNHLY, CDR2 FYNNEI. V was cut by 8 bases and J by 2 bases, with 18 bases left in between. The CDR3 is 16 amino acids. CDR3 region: CASGRGVQANTGELFF. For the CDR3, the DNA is TGTGCCAGCGGTCGGGGAGTGCAGGCCAACACCGGGGAGCTGTTTTTT. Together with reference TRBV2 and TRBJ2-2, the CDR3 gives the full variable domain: EPEVTQTPSHQVTQMGQEVILRCVPISNHLYFYWYRQILGQKVEFLVSFYNNEISEKSEIFDDQFSVERPDGSNFTLKIRSTKLEDSAMYFCASGRGVQANTGELFFGEGSRLTVL.

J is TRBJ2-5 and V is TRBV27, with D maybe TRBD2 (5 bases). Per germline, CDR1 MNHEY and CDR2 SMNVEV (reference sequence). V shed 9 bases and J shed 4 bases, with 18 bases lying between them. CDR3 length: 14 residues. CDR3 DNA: TGTGCCAGTAAAACCGGGAACCTTGGAGAGACCCAGTACTTC. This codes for CASKTGNLGETQYF.

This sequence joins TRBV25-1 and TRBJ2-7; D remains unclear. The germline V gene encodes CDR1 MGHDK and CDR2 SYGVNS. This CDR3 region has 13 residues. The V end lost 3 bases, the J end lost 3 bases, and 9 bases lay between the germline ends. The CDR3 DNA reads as TGTGCCAGCAGTGATGGGTCCGGCTACGAGCAGTACTTC. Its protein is CASSDGSGYEQYF.

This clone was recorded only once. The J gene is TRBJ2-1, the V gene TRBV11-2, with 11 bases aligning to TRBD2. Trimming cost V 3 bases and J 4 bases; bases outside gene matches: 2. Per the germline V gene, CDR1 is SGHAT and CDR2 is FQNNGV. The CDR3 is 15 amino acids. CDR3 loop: CASSLTSGAYNEQFF. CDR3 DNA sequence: TGTGCCAGCAGCTTGACTAGCGGGGCTTACAATGAGCAGTTCTTC.

The CDR3 loop reads CASREAGANVLTF. The CDR3 coding sequence is TGTGCCAGCAGGGAGGCTGGGGCCAACGTCCTGACTTTC. This rearrangement joins TRBV27 to TRBJ2-6; the D gene is possibly TRBD2 (5 bases). CDR3 length: 13 residues. Trimming removed 6 bases from V and 2 bases from J, with 5 bases in between. CDR1 and CDR2 from the germline V gene are MNHEY and SMNVEV (reference sequence).

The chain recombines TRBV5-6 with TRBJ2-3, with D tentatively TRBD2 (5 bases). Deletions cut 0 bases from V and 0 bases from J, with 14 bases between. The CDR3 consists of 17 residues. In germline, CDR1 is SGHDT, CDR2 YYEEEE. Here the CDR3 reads CASSLVSAGPSTDTQYF. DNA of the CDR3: TGTGCCAGCAGCTTGGTTAGTGCGGGTCCAAGCACAGATACGCAGTATTTT. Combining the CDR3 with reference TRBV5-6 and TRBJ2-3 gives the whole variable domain DAGVTQSPTHLIKTRGQQVTLRCSPKSGHDTVSWYQQALGQGPQFIFQYYEEEERQRGNFPDRFSGHQFPNYSSELNVNALLLGDSALYLCASSLVSAGPSTDTQYFGPGTRLTVL.

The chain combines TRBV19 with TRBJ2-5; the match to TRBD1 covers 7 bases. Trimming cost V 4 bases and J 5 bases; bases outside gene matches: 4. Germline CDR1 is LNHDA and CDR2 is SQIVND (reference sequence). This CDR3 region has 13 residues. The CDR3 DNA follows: TGTGCCAGTAGTACCGGGACAGCCGAGACCCAGTACTTC. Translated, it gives CASSTGTAETQYF.

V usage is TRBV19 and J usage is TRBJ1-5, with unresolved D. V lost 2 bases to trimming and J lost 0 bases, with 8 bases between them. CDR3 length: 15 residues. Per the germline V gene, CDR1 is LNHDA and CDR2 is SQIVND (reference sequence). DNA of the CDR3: TGTGCCAGTAGTATACTTGGAGATAGCAATCAGCCCCAGCATTTT. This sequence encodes CASSILGDSNQPQHF.

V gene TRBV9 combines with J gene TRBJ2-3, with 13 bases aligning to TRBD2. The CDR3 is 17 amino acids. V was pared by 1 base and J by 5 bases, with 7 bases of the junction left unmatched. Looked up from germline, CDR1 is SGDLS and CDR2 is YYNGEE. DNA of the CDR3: TGTGCCAGCAGCGTAACCGGACTAGCGGGAGCGGGAGATACGCAGTATTTT. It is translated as CASSVTGLAGAGDTQYF.

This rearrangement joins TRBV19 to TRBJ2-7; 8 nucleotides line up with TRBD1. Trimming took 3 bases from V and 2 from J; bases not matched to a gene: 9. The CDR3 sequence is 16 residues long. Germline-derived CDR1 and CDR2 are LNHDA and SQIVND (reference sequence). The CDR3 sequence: CASSIAPTGAPYEQYF. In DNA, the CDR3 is TGTGCCAGTAGTATTGCCCCGACAGGGGCCCCCTACGAGCAGTACTTC.

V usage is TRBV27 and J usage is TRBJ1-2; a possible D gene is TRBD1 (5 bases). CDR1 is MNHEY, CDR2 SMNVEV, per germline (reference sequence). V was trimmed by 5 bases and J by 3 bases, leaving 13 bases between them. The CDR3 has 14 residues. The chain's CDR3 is CASSLNRLYYGYTF. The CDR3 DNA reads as TGTGCCAGCAGTCTTAACAGGCTTTACTATGGCTACACCTTC.

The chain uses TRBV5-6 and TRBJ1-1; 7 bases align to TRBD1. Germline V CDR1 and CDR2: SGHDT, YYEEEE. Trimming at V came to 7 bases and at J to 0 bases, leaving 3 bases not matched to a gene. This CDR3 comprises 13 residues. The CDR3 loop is CASEGQLNTEAFF. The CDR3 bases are TGTGCCAGCGAGGGACAGCTGAACACTGAAGCTTTCTTT.

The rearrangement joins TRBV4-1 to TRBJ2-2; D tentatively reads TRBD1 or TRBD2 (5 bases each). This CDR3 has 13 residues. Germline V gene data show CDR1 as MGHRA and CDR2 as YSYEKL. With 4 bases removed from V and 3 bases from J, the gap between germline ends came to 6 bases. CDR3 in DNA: TGCGCCAGCAGCCGAGGGGACACCGGGGAGCTGTTTTTT. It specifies CASSRGDTGELFF.

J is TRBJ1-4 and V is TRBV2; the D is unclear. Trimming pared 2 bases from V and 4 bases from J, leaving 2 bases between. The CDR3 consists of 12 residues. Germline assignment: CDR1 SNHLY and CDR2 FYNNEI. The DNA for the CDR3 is TGTGCCAGCAGTGAACTTAATGAAAAACTGTTTTTT. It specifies CASSELNEKLFF.

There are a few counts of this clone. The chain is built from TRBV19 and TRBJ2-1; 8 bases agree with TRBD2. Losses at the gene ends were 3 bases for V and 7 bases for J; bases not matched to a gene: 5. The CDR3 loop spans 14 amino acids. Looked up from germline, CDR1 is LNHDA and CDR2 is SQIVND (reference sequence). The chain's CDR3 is CASSILERGNEQFF. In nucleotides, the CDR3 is TGTGCCAGTAGTATCCTGGAGCGGGGGAATGAGCAGTTCTTC.

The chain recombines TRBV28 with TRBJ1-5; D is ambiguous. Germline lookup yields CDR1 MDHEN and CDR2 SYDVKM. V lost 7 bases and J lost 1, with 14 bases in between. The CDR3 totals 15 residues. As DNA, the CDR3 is TGTGCCAGCAACGCAGGTGGCGAGAGCAATCAGCCCCAGCATTTT. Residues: CASNAGGESNQPQHF.

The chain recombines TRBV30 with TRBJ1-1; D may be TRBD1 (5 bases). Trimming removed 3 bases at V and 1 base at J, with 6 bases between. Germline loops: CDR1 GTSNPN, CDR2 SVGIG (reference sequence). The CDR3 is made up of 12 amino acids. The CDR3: CAWSGQNTEAFF. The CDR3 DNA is TGTGCCTGGAGCGGACAGAACACTGAAGCTTTCTTT.

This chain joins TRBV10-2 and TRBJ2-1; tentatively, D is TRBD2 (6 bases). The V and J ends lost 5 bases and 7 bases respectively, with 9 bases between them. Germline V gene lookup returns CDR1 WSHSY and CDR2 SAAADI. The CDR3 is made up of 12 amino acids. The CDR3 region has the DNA TGCGCCAGCAGTAGGGCGGGGAATGAGCAGTTCTTC. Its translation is CASSRAGNEQFF.

The CDR3 region is CASSFDRAASGANVLTF. The DNA of the CDR3 is TGCGCCAGCAGCTTCGACAGGGCGGCCTCTGGGGCCAACGTCCTGACTTTC. This sequence joins TRBV5-1 and TRBJ2-6, with 7 nucleotides matching TRBD1. Per the germline V gene, CDR1 is SGHRS and CDR2 is YFSETQ. J lost 0 bases, V lost 2 bases, and 5 bases had no gene match. The CDR3 contains 17 residues.

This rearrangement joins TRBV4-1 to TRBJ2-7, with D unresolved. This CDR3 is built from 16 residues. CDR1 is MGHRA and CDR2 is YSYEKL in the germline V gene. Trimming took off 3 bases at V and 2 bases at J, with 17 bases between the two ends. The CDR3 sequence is CASSHVRVQRAYEQYF. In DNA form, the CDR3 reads TGCGCCAGCAGCCACGTCCGGGTCCAACGCGCCTACGAGCAGTACTTC.

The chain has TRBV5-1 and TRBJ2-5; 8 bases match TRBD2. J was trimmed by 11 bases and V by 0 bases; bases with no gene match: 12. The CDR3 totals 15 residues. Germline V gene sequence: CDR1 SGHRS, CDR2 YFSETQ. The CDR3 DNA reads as TGCGCCAGCAGCTTGGCCACGGGGGGGGCCCAGGCTCAGTACTTC. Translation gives CASSLATGGAQAQYF. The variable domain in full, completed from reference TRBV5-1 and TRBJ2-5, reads KAGVTQTPRYLIKTRGQQVTLSCSPISGHRSVSWYQQTPGQGLQFLFEYFSETQRNKGNFPGRFSGRQFSNSRSEMNVSTLELGDSALYLCASSLATGGAQAQYFGPGTRLLVL.